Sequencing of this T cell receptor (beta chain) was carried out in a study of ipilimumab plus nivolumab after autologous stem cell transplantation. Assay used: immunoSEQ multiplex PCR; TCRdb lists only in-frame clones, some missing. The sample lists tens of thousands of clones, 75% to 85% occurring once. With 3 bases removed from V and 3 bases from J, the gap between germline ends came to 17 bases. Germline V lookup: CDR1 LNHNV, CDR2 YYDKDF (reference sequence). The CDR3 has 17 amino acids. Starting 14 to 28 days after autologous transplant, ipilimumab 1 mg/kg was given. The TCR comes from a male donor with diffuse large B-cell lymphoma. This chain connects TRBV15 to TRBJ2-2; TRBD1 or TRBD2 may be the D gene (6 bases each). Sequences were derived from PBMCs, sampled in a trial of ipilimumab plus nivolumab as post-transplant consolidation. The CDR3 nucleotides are TGTGCCACCAGCAGTGGGATTGGGGGGCCAGACACCGGGGAGCTGTTTTTT. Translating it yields CATSSGIGGPDTGELFF.